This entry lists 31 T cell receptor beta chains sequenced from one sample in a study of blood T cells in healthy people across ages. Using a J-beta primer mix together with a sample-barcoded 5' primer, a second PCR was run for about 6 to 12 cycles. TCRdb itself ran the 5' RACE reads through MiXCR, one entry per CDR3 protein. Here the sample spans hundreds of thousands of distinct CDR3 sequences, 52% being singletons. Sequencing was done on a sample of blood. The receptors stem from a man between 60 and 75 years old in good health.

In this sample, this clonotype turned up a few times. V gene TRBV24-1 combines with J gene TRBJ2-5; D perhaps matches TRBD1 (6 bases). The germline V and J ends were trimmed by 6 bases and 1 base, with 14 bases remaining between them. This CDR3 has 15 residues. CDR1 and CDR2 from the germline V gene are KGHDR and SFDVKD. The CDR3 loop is CATSKGHSSQETQYF. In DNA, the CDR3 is TGTGCCACCAGTAAGGGACATAGCAGCCAAGAGACCCAGTACTTC.

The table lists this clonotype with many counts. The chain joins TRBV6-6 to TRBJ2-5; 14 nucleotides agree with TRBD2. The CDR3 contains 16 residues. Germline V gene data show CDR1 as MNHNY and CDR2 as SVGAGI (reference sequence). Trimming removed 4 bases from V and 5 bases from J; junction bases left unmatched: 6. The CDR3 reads CASSSGTSGGWETQYF. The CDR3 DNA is TGTGCCAGCAGTTCAGGGACTAGCGGGGGTTGGGAGACCCAGTACTTC.

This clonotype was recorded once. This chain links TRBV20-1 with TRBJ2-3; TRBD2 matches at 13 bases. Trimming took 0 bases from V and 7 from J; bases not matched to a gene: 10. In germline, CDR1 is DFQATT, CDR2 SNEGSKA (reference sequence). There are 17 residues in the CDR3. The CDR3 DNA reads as TGCAGTGCTAGAGATGTGACGGGACTAGCGGGACGTCATACGCAGTATTTT. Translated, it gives CSARDVTGLAGRHTQYF.

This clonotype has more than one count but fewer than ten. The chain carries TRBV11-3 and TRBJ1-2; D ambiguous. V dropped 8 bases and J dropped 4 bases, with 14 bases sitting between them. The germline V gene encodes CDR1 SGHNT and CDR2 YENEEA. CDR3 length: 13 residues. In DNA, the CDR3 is TGTGCCAGCGCTGGTTTGGGTGGCTATGGCTACACCTTC. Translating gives CASAGLGGYGYTF.

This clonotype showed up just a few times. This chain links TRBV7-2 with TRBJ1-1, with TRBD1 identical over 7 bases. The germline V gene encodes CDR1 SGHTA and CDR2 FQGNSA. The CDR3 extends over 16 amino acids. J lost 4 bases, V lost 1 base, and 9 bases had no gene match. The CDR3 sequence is CASSLGPTGMGTEAFF. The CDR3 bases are TGTGCCAGCAGCTTAGGCCCGACAGGGATGGGCACTGAAGCTTTCTTT.

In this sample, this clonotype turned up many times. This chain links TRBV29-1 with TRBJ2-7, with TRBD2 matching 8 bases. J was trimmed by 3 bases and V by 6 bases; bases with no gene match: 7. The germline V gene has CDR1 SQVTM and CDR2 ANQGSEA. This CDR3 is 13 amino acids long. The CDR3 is CSVTGLGYYEQYF. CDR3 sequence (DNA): TGCAGCGTGACGGGACTAGGCTACTACGAGCAGTACTTC.

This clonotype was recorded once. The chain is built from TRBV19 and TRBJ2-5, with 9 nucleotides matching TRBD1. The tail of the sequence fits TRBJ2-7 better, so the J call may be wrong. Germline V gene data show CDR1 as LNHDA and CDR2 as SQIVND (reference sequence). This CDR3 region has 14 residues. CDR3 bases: TGTGCCAGCACCCCCGGGACAGGGAACCACGAGCAGTACTTC. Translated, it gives CASTPGTGNHEQYF.

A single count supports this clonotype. CDR3 DNA: TGTGCCAGCAGCGTGAGCGGAACCACAGATACGCAGTATTTT. Protein: CASSVSGTTDTQYF. The chain uses TRBV9 and TRBJ2-3; possible D gene TRBD2, 5 bases. The V gene's germline CDR1 is SGDLS and CDR2 YYNGEE. CDR3 size: 14 residues. The ends were cut back, 2 bases at V and 2 bases at J, with 9 bases in the middle.

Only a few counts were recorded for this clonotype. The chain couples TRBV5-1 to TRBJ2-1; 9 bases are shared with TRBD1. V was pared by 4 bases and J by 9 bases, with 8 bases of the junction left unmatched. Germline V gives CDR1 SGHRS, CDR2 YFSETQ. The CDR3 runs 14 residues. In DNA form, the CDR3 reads TGCGCCAGCAGCGCCCGGGACAGGGCTGGTGAGCAGTTCTTC. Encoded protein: CASSARDRAGEQFF.

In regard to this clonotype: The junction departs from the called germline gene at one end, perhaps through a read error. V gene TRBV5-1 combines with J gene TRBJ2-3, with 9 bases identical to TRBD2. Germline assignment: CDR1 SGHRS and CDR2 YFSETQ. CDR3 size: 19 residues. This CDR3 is CASSPDPASGKPDTDTRYF. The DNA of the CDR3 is TGCGCCAGCAGCCCGGACCCGGCTAGCGGGAAACCAGACACAGATACGCGGTATTTT.

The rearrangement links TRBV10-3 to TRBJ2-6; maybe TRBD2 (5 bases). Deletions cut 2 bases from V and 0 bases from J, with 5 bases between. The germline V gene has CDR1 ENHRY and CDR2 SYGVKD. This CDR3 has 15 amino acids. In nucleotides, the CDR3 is TGTGCCATCAGTGAGGGGAGCTCTGGGGCCAACGTCCTGACTTTC. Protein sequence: CAISEGSSGANVLTF.

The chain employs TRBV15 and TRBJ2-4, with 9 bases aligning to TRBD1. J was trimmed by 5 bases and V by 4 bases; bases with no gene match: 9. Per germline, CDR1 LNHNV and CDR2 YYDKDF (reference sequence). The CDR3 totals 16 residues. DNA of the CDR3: TGTGCCACCAGCATACCGAGGGACAGGGCCGAAAACATTCAGTACTTC. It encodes CATSIPRDRAENIQYF.

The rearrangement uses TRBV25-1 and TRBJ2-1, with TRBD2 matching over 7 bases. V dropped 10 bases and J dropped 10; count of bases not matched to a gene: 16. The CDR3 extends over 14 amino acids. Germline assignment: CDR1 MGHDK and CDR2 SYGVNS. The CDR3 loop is CATSTSTVSYEQFF. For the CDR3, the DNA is TGTGCCACCTCGACTAGCACTGTCTCCTACGAGCAGTTCTTC.

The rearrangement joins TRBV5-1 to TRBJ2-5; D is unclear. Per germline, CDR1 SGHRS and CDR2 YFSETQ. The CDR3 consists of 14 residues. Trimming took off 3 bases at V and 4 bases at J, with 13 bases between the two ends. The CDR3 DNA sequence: TGCGCCAGCAGCTCGAGACAAGTGGGAGAGACCCAGTACTTC. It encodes CASSSRQVGETQYF.

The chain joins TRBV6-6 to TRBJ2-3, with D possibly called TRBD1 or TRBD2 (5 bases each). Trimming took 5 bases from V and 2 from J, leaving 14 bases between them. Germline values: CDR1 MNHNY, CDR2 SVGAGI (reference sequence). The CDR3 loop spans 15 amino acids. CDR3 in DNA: TGTGCCAGCAGTGGGACCGGGACGATCACAGATACGCAGTATTTT. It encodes CASSGTGTITDTQYF.

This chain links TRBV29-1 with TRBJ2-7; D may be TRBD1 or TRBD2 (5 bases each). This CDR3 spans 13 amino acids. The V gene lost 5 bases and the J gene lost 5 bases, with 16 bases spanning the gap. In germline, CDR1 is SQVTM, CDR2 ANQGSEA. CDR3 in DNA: TGCAGCGTTTTAACCGGGACCACTAACGAGCAGTACTTC. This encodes CSVLTGTTNEQYF.

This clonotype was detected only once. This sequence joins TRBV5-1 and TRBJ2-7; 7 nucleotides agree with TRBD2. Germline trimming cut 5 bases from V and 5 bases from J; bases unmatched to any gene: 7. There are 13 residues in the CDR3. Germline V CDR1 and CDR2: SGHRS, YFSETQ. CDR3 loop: CASRGEGLDEQYF. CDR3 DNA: TGCGCCAGCAGGGGGGAGGGCCTCGACGAGCAGTACTTC.

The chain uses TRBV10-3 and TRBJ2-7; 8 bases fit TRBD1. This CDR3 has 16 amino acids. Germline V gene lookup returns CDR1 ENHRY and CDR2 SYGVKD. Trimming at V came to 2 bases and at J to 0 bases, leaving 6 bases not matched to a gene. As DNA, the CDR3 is TGTGCCATCAGTGAGGGGGGGACAGGAAGCTCCTACGAGCAGTACTTC. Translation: CAISEGGTGSSYEQYF.

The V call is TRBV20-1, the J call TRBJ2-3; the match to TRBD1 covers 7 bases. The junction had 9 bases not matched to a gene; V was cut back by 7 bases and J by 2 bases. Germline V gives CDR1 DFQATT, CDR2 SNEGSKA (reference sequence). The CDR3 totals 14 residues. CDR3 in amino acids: CSGEPGQFTDTQYF. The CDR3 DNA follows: TGCAGTGGCGAACCGGGACAGTTCACAGATACGCAGTATTTT.

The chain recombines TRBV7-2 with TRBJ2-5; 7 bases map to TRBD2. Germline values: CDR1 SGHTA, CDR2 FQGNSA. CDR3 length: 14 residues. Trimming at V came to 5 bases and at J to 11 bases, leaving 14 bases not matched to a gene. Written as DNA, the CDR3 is TGTGCCAGCAGCCTGCCGGGGGGAGTGGGTGAGCAGTACTTC. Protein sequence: CASSLPGGVGEQYF.

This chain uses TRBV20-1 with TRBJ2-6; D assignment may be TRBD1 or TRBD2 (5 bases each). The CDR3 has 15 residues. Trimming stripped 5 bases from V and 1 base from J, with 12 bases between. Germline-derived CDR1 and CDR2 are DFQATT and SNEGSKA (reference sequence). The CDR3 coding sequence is TGCAGTGCTGGGGACCTGACTTCTGGGGCCAACGTCCTGACTTTC. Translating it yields CSAGDLTSGANVLTF.

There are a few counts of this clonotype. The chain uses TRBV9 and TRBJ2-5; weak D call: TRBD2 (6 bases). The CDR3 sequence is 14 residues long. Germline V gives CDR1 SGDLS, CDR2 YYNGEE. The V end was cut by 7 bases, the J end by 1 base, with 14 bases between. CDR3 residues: CASGPGDAQETQYF. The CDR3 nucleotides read TGTGCCAGCGGCCCGGGAGACGCCCAAGAGACCCAGTACTTC.

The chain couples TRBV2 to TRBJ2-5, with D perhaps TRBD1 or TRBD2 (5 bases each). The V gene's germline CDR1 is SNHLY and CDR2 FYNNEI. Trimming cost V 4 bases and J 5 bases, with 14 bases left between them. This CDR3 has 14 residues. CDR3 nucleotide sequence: TGTGCCAGCAGTGTTGTTGGGGGTAGCGAGACCCAGTACTTC. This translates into CASSVVGGSETQYF. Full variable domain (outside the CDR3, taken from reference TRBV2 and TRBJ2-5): EPEVTQTPSHQVTQMGQEVILRCVPISNHLYFYWYRQILGQKVEFLVSFYNNEISEKSEIFDDQFSVERPDGSNFTLKIRSTKLEDSAMYFCASSVVGGSETQYFGPGTRLLVL.

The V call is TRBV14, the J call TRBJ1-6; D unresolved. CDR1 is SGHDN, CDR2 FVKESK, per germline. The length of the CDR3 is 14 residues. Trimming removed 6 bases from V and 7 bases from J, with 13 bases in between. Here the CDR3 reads CASSLLSGNSPLHF. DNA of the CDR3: TGTGCCAGCAGTCTCCTCTCCGGGAATTCACCCCTCCACTTT.

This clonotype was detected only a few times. The CDR3 loop reads CSAIQGANTDTQYF. The CDR3 coding sequence is TGCAGTGCTATCCAGGGGGCGAATACAGATACGCAGTATTTT. The V call is TRBV20-1, the J call TRBJ2-3, with 8 nucleotides matching TRBD1. The CDR3 consists of 14 residues. V lost 4 bases to trimming and J lost 3 bases; unmatched junction nucleotides: 6. Germline values: CDR1 DFQATT, CDR2 SNEGSKA (reference sequence).

CDR3 loop: CASSQDPGRTNSPLHF. The DNA for the CDR3 is TGCGCCAGCAGCCAAGACCCGGGACGGACGAATTCACCCCTCCACTTT. The V call is TRBV4-1, the J call TRBJ1-6; tentative D call: TRBD1 (5 bases). There are 16 residues in the CDR3. Trimming removed 0 bases at V and 7 bases at J, with 13 bases between. Germline-derived CDR1 and CDR2 are MGHRA and YSYEKL.

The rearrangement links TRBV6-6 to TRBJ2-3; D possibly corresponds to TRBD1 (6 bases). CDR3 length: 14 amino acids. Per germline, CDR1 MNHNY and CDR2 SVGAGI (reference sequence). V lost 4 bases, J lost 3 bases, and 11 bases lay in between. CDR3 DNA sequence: TGTGCCAGCAGTTTAGGACAGCCAACAGATACGCAGTATTTT. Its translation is CASSLGQPTDTQYF.

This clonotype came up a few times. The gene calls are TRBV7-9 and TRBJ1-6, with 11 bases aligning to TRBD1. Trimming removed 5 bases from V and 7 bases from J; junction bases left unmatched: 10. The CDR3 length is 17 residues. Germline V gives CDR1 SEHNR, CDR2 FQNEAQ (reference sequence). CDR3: CASSPPGQGDWNSPLHF. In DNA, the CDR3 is TGTGCCAGCAGCCCGCCGGGACAGGGGGATTGGAATTCACCCCTCCACTTT. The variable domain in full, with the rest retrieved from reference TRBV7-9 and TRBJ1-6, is DTGVSQNPRHKITKRGQNVTFRCDPISEHNRLYWYRQTLGQGPEFLTYFQNEAQLEKSRLLSDRFSAERPKGSFSTLEIQRTEQGDSAMYLCASSPPGQGDWNSPLHFGNGTRLTVT.

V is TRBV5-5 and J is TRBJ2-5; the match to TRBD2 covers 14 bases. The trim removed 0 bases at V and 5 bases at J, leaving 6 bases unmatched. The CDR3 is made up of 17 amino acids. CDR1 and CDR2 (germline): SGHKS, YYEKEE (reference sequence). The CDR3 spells CASSLGGTSGSLETQYF. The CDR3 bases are TGTGCCAGCAGCTTGGGCGGGACTAGCGGGAGTTTGGAGACCCAGTACTTC.

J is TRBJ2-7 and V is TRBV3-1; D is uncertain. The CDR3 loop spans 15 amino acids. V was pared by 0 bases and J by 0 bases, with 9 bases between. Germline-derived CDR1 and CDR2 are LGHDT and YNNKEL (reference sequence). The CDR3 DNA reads TGTGCCAGCAGCCAAGATCTCGTTGGCTCCTACGAGCAGTACTTC. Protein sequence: CASSQDLVGSYEQYF.

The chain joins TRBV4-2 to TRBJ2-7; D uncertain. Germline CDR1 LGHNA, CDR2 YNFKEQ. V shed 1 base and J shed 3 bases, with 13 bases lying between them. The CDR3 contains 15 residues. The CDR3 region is CASSQGNGPRYEQYF. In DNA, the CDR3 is TGTGCCAGCAGCCAAGGAAACGGGCCGCGCTACGAGCAGTACTTC.